These 16 T cell receptor beta chains originate from one sample sequenced in a study of T cells in Graves' hyperthyroidism and ophthalmopathy. What was amplified from RNA transcripts were TCR beta CDR3 regions. Using the HTBI primer set, a first-round RT-PCR was run on the TCR CDR3. TCRdb independently ran MiXCR on the multiplex PCR reads; one entry per CDR3 protein. The repertoire holds roughly 800,000 distinct CDR3 sequences, with 38% as singletons. Sequenced: blood. The receptors derive from a man between 18 and 29 years old with Graves' hyperthyroidism.

This clonotype showed up just a few times. The CDR3 sequence: CASSYALKGPPNTGELFF. DNA for the CDR3: TGTGCCAGCAGCTATGCCCTTAAGGGACCGCCGAACACCGGGGAGCTGTTTTTT. This chain links TRBV11-2 with TRBJ2-2; either TRBD1 or TRBD2 may supply D (5 bases each). The V and J ends lost 4 bases and 0 bases respectively, with 18 bases between them. From germline, CDR1 is SGHAT and CDR2 FQNNGV. The length of the CDR3 is 18 residues.

The chain combines TRBV20-1 with TRBJ1-6; D possibly corresponds to TRBD1 (5 bases). This CDR3 contains 13 residues. Germline CDR1 is DFQATT and CDR2 is SNEGSKA (reference sequence). Trimming took 8 bases from V and 10 from J, leaving 18 bases between them. The CDR3 sequence: CSYGAGAGSPLHF. The CDR3, as DNA: TGCAGTTACGGGGCAGGAGCAGGGTCACCCCTCCACTTT.

The V gene is TRBV7-9, the J gene TRBJ2-5; D is uncertain. The V and J ends lost 3 bases and 1 base respectively, with 9 bases between them. The CDR3 loop spans 14 amino acids. The germline gives CDR1 SEHNR, CDR2 FQNEAQ (reference sequence). DNA for the CDR3: TGTGCCAGCAGCTTCGGACGGGCCCAAGAGACCCAGTACTTC. This translates into CASSFGRAQETQYF.

The genes are TRBV24-1 and TRBJ2-7; 7 bases fit TRBD2. The CDR3 runs to 15 residues. Germline V gene data show CDR1 as KGHDR and CDR2 as SFDVKD. The DNA of the CDR3 is TGTGCTAGTGGTTTGGGGTCTAGCGGATCCTACGAGCAGTACTTC. It is translated as CASGLGSSGSYEQYF.

This clonotype was seen many times. This chain links TRBV19 with TRBJ1-5, with TRBD1 matching over 8 bases. Germline V gene data show CDR1 as LNHDA and CDR2 as SQIVND (reference sequence). The CDR3 is 17 amino acids. V shed 0 bases and J 6 bases; nucleotides not matched to a gene: 10. The CDR3 nucleotides are TGTGCCAGTAGTATAGAGGGAGCAGGGGGCCGTATTCAGCCCCAGCATTTT. It specifies CASSIEGAGGRIQPQHF.

This clonotype was seen only a few times. V usage is TRBV7-2 and J usage is TRBJ2-7, with D uncertain. The length of the CDR3 is 14 residues. The V gene's germline CDR1 is SGHTA and CDR2 FQGNSA. The germline V and J ends were trimmed by 5 bases and 4 bases, with 15 bases remaining between them. The DNA for the CDR3 is TGTGCCAGCAGCCAAGATAGGCAGAGTTACGAGCAGTACTTC. This encodes CASSQDRQSYEQYF.

The rearrangement uses TRBV20-1 and TRBJ1-1; D remains ambiguous. V lost 6 bases to trimming and J lost 1 base, with 9 bases between them. CDR1 is DFQATT and CDR2 is SNEGSKA in the germline V gene (reference sequence). This CDR3 region has 12 residues. In nucleotides, the CDR3 is TGCAGTGCACCGGACTCGAACACTGAAGCTTTCTTT. Its protein is CSAPDSNTEAFF.

This chain joins TRBV7-9 and TRBJ2-5; weak D call: TRBD2 (6 bases). V was trimmed by 1 base and J by 10 bases, leaving 19 bases between them. Germline loops: CDR1 SEHNR, CDR2 FQNEAQ (reference sequence). The CDR3 consists of 15 residues. The CDR3 sequence: CASSLDTTRPVGQYF. The CDR3 DNA sequence: TGTGCCAGCAGCTTAGACACGACTAGGCCCGTGGGCCAGTACTTC. Filled out from reference TRBV7-9 and TRBJ2-5, the complete variable domain reads DTGVSQNPRHKITKRGQNVTFRCDPISEHNRLYWYRQTLGQGPEFLTYFQNEAQLEKSRLLSDRFSAERPKGSFSTLEIQRTEQGDSAMYLCASSLDTTRPVGQYFGPGTRLLVL.

This clonotype was picked up many times. The chain uses TRBV7-3 and TRBJ1-1; weak D call: TRBD1 (6 bases). The CDR3 runs to 15 residues. Trimming stripped 1 base from V and 0 bases from J, with 9 bases between. The germline V gene encodes CDR1 SGHTA and CDR2 FQGTGA. The CDR3 reads CASSLSGGVNTEAFF. Here the CDR3 DNA reads TGTGCCAGCAGCTTAAGCGGGGGCGTGAACACTGAAGCTTTCTTT.

This clonotype was detected many times. V and J are TRBV7-9 and TRBJ1-2, with D uncertain. V shed 3 bases and J shed 1 base, with 6 bases lying between them. CDR1 is SEHNR and CDR2 is FQNEAQ in the germline V gene (reference sequence). The CDR3 runs to 13 residues. CDR3 DNA: TGTGCCAGCAGCTTTGCTGATAACTATGGCTACACCTTC. Amino acid sequence: CASSFADNYGYTF.

This chain connects TRBV5-4 to TRBJ1-1; a possible D gene is TRBD1 (6 bases). Per germline, CDR1 SGHNT and CDR2 YYREEE (reference sequence). V shed 4 bases and J shed 14 bases, with 27 bases lying between them. CDR3 length: 15 amino acids. The CDR3 sequence is CASSHEGGRINEQFF. CDR3 DNA sequence: TGTGCCAGCAGCCACGAAGGGGGGCGCATCAATGAGCAGTTCTTT.

This clonotype is a singleton in its sample. The V call is TRBV7-9, the J call TRBJ2-2, with D perhaps matching TRBD2 (5 bases). V was pared by 11 bases and J by 4 bases, with 8 bases between. The CDR3 runs to 11 residues. CDR1 is SEHNR and CDR2 is FQNEAQ in the germline V gene (reference sequence). CDR3 sequence: CAGGGTGELFF. The CDR3 DNA sequence: TGTGCCGGCGGAGGCACCGGGGAGCTGTTTTTT.

The rearrangement uses TRBV5-1 and TRBJ2-5; 10 bases are a match to TRBD2. There are 15 residues in the CDR3. CDR1 is SGHRS, CDR2 YFSETQ, per germline. The J segment lost 3 bases and the V segment lost 2 bases, leaving 4 bases of the junction unmatched. As DNA, the CDR3 is TGCGCCAGCAGCTTCACTAGCGGGGAGGAAGAGACCCAGTACTTC. Its translation: CASSFTSGEEETQYF.

A note on this clonotype: A much larger clone sits a single nucleotide away, making a read error possible. The chain links TRBV7-2 to TRBJ1-4; no reliable D call. The germline gives CDR1 SGHTA, CDR2 FQGNSA. There are 12 residues in the CDR3. This CDR3 is CASNLEEGKLFF. The CDR3 coding sequence is TGTGCCAGCAACTTAGAGGAAGGAAAACTGTTTTTT. The variable domain in full, with the rest retrieved from reference TRBV7-2 and TRBJ1-4, is GAGVSQSPSNKVTEKGKDVELRCDPISGHTALYWYRQSLGQGLEFLIYFQGNSAPDKSGLPSDRFSAERTGGSVSTLTIQRTQQEDSAVYLCASNLEEGKLFFGSGTQLSVL.

CDR3 in amino acids: CASFQGQGANQPQHF. The CDR3 nucleotides are TGTGCCAGCTTCCAGGGACAGGGGGCCAATCAGCCCCAGCATTTT. V is TRBV28 and J is TRBJ1-5, with 12 bases lining up with TRBD1. The CDR3 is made up of 15 amino acids. Germline assignment: CDR1 MDHEN and CDR2 SYDVKM. V lost 8 bases and J lost 3; bases outside the gene matches: 5.

A single count supports this clonotype. A much larger clone is a single base away; this may be a read error. The chain links TRBV10-2 to TRBJ2-5; tentatively, D is TRBD2 (5 bases). The CDR3 is 14 amino acids. Germline CDR1 reads WSHSY; CDR2 reads SAAADI. The ends were cut back, 0 bases at V and 5 bases at J, with 10 bases in the middle. Written as DNA, the CDR3 is TGCGCCAGCAGTGAGTCGCGGGTTCGGGAGACCCAGTACTTC. It specifies CASSESRVRETQYF.